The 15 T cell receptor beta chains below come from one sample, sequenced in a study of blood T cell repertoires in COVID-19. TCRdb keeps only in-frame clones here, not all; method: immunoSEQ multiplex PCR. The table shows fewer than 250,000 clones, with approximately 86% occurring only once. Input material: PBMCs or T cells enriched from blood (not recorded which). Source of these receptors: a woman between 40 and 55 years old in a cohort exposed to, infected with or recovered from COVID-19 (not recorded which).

The CDR3: CASSPRTGGLYGYTF. As DNA, the CDR3 is TGCGCCAGCAGCCCCCGGACAGGGGGCTTATATGGCTACACCTTC. The rearrangement joins TRBV4-1 to TRBJ1-2; 11 bases are a match to TRBD1. The V gene's germline CDR1 is MGHRA and CDR2 YSYEKL. This CDR3 spans 15 amino acids. Trimming took 4 bases from V and 5 from J; bases not matched to a gene: 6.

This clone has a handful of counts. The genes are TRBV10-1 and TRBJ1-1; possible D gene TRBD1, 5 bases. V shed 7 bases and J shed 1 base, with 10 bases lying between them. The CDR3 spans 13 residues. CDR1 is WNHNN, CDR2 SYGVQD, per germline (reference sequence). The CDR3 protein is CASNDRTNTEAFF. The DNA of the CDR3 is TGCGCCAGCAATGACAGAACGAACACTGAAGCTTTCTTT.

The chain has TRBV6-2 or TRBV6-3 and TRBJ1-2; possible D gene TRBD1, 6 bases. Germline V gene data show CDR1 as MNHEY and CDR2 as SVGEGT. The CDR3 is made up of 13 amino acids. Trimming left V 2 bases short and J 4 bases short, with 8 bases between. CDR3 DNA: TGTGCCAGCAGTTACGGCAGGGGCTATGGCTACACCTTC. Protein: CASSYGRGYGYTF.

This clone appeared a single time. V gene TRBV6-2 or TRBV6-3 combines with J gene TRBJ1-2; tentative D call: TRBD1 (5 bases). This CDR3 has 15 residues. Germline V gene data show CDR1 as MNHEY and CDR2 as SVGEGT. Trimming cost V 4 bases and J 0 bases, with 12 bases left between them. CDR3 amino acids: CASSSPRATNYGYTF. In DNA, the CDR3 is TGTGCCAGCAGTTCTCCCAGGGCGACTAACTATGGCTACACCTTC.

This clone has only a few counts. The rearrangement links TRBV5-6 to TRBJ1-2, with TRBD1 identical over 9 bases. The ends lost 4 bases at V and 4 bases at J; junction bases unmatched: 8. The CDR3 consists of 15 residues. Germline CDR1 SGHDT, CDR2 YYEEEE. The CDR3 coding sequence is TGTGCCAGCAGCCGTACGGGACAGGGTTTCTATGGCTACACCTTC. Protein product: CASSRTGQGFYGYTF. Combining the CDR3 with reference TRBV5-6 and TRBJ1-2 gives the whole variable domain DAGVTQSPTHLIKTRGQQVTLRCSPKSGHDTVSWYQQALGQGPQFIFQYYEEEERQRGNFPDRFSGHQFPNYSSELNVNALLLGDSALYLCASSRTGQGFYGYTFGSGTRLTVV.

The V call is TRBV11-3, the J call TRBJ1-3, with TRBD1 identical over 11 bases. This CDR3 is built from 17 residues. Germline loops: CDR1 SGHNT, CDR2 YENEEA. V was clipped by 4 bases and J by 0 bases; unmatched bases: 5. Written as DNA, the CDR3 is TGTGCCAGCAGCTCCTGGGACAGGGGGTCCTCTGGAAACACCATATATTTT. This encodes CASSSWDRGSSGNTIYF.

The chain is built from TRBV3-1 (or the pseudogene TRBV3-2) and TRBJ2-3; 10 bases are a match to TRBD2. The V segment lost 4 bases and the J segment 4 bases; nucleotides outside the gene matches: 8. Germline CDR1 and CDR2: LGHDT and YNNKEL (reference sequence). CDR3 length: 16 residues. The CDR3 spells CASSPTPAGGPDTQYF. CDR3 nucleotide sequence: TGTGCCAGCAGCCCTACCCCAGCGGGGGGGCCAGATACGCAGTATTTT.

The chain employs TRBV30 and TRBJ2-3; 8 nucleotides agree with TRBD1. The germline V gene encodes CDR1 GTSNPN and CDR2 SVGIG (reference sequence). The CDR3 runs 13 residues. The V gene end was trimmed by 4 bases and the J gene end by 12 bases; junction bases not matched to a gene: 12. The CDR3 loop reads CAWKGQDPPYQYF. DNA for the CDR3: TGTGCCTGGAAGGGACAGGACCCACCCTATCAGTATTTT. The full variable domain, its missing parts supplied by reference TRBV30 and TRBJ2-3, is SQTIHQWPATLVQPVGSPLSLECTVEGTSNPNLYWYRQAAGRGLQLLFYSVGIGQISSEVPQNLSASRPQDRQFILSSKKLLLSDSGFYLCAWKGQDPPYQYFGPGTRLTVL.

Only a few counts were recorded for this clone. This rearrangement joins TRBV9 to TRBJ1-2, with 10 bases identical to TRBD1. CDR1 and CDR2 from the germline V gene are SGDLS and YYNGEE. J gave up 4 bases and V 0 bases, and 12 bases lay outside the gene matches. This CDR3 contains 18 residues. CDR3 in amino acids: CASSVGRDRGPTTYGYTF. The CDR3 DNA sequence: TGTGCCAGCAGCGTAGGTCGAGACAGGGGGCCCACCACCTATGGCTACACCTTC.

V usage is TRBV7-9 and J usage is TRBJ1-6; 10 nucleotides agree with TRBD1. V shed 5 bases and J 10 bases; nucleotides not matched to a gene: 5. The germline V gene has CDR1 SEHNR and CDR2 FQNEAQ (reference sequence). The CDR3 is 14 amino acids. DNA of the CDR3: TGTGCCAGCAGCCCAAGGGACAGGGGCTCACCCCTCCACTTT. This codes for CASSPRDRGSPLHF.

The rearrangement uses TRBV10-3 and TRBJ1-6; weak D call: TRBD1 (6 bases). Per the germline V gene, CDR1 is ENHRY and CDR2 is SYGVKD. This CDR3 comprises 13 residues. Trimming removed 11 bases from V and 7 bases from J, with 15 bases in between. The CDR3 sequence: CAANAGTNSPLHF. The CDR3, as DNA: TGTGCCGCCAACGCCGGGACAAATTCACCCCTCCACTTT.

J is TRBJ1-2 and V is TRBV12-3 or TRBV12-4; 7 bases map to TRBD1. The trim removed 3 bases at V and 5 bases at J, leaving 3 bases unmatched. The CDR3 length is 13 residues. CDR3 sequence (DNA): TGTGCCAGCAGTTTGGACAGGCCATATGGCTACACCTTC. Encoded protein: CASSLDRPYGYTF.

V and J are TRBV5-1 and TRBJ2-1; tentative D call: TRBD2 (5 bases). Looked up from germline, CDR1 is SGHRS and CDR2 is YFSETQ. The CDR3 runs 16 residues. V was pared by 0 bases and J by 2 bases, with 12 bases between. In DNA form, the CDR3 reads TGCGCCAGCAGCTTGGCCATGGGAGCCCCCTACAATGAGCAGTTCTTC. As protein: CASSLAMGAPYNEQFF.

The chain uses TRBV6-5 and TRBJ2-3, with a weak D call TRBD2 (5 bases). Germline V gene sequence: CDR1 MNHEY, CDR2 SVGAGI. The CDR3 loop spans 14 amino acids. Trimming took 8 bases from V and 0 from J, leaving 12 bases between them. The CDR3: CASRRVTSTDTQYF. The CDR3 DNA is TGTGCCAGCCGGCGGGTAACTAGCACAGATACGCAGTATTTT.

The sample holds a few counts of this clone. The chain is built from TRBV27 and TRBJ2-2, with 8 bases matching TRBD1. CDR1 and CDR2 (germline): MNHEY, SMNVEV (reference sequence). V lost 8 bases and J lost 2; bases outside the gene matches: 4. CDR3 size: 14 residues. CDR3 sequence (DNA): TGTGCCAGCGGGACAGGCTTAAACACCGGGGAGCTGTTTTTT. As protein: CASGTGLNTGELFF.